Sequencing of this T cell receptor beta chain was carried out in a study of shared clonotypes between healthy human individuals. As originally analysed: Junction-only immunoSEQ sequences carried no quality scores, so filtering differed. The repertoire was sequenced with immunoSEQ multiplex PCR; TCRdb's copy has only in-frame clones and lacks some. The V and J calls and the clone size are those of that table, but D and trimming were determined from the DNA. The sample has about 380,000 clones; roughly 96% are singletons. Germline CDR1 reads GTSNPN; CDR2 reads SVGIG (reference sequence). The CDR3 covers 16 residues. J was trimmed by 7 bases and V by 5 bases; bases with no gene match: 13.

The V call is TRBV30, the J call TRBJ2-2; 10 bases map to TRBD1. Sequenced: memory CD8+ T cells sorted from blood. Indicated subset: CD45RO+ cells pooled with CCR7-negative TemRA cells. The TCR was taken from a man between 25 and 39 years old in good health. For the CDR3, the DNA is TGTGCCTGGGCATTGATACGGGGACAGGGGAACGGGGAGCTGTTTTTT. Residues: CAWALIRGQGNGELFF. Based on the CDR3 plus reference TRBV30 and TRBJ2-2, the full variable domain is SQTIHQWPATLVQPVGSPLSLECTVEGTSNPNLYWYRQAAGRGLQLLFYSVGIGQISSEVPQNLSASRPQDRQFILSSKKLLLSDSGFYLCAWALIRGQGNGELFFGEGSRLTVL.